This TCR beta chain appears in the sequencing data of a study of blood T cells in healthy people across ages. Study findings and constraints: Bulk PBMC profiling left naive and antigen-experienced comparisons inconclusive.

Regarding this clonotype: Its target is not known.

J lost 6 bases, V lost 1 base, and 10 bases had no gene match. Germline V lookup: CDR1 PRHDT, CDR2 FYEKMQ (reference sequence). The CDR3 contains 17 residues. It was with a sample-barcoded 5' primer and a J-beta primer mix that a second PCR of about 6 to 12 cycles was run. Each cDNA molecule carried a tag from a template-switch adaptor that contained 12 random nucleotides. TCRdb used MiXCR to reprocess the 5' RACE reads, holding one entry per CDR3 protein. Here the sample spans 790,000 or so distinct CDR3 sequences, about half being singletons. Sequencing was performed on blood. This chain uses TRBV13 with TRBJ2-7; 12 positions match TRBD2. This TCR derives from a man aged 80 or over in good health. This CDR3 reads CASSLATSGRPTREQYF. CDR3 coding DNA: TGTGCCAGCAGCTTAGCGACTAGCGGGAGACCAACCCGCGAGCAGTACTTC. The complete variable domain, with remaining parts taken from reference TRBV13 and TRBJ2-7, reads AAGVIQSPRHLIKEKRETATLKCYPIPRHDTVYWYQQGPGQDPQFLISFYEKMQSDKGSIPDRFSAQQFSDYHSELNMSSLELGDSALYFCASSLATSGRPTREQYFGPGTRLTVT.